Following are 10 T cell receptor beta chains from one sample sequenced in a study of cytomegalovirus exposure and HLA in healthy donors (dated by TCRdb to 2016 to 2017). Library generation was performed with the immunoSEQ multiplex PCR assay. A mixture of 60 forward primers for TCR Vbeta segments and 13 reverse primers for TCR Jbeta segments was used in the multiplex PCR. TCRdb retrieved this table from immuneACCESS and kept in-frame rearrangements only. Not all clones are present; in checked studies, unresolved V genes account for under half, and no reason is known for the remainder. Within this sample are under 90,000 clones, with about two thirds of them counted one time only. 9.7% of the sample is held by the ten biggest clonotypes. Sequenced sample: PBMCs. The receptors were gathered from a woman aged 50 to 65 in good health and CMV-seropositive.

This clone was seen a few times. The CDR3 reads CASSQRGGPYEQYF. The CDR3 DNA reads TGCGCCAGCAGCCAAAGGGGGGGCCCCTACGAGCAGTACTTC. The rearrangement joins TRBV4-3 to TRBJ2-7, with D tentatively TRBD2 (7 bases). The CDR3 has 14 residues. Per the germline V gene, CDR1 is LGHNA and CDR2 is YSLEER. V was pared by 2 bases and J by 2 bases, with 10 bases between.

The rearrangement links TRBV28 to TRBJ2-2; tentatively, D is TRBD2 (7 bases). CDR1 is MDHEN, CDR2 SYDVKM, per germline. The CDR3 is made up of 15 amino acids. V was trimmed by 10 bases and J by 4 bases, leaving 19 bases between them. The CDR3 region has the DNA TGTGCCACGGGTGGGGGGGGCGGTGGCACCGGGGAGCTGTTTTTT. It encodes CATGGGGGGTGELFF.

The gene calls are TRBV10-3 and TRBJ1-3; 9 bases map to TRBD1. Germline loops: CDR1 ENHRY, CDR2 SYGVKD. V dropped 10 bases and J dropped 3; count of bases not matched to a gene: 4. This CDR3 region has 13 residues. CDR3 in DNA: TGTGCCACGGGACAGGGTAATGGAAACACCATATATTTT. As protein: CATGQGNGNTIYF.

This rearrangement joins TRBV4-3 to TRBJ1-3; D is undetermined. Trimming left V 1 base short and J 0 bases short, with 10 bases between. Per germline, CDR1 LGHNA and CDR2 YSLEER. This CDR3 contains 16 residues. CDR3 sequence: CASSQGPGASGNTIYF. DNA of the CDR3: TGCGCCAGCAGCCAAGGCCCCGGTGCCTCTGGAAACACCATATATTTT.

The chain recombines TRBV5-1 with TRBJ1-3; TRBD1 might be the D (6 bases). The CDR3 has 15 residues. Between the trimmed V and J ends, which lost 1 base and 7 bases, there was a span of 15 bases. Germline V gene sequence: CDR1 SGHRS, CDR2 YFSETQ. CDR3 DNA: TGCGCCAGCAGCTTGTCGCCAGGGGCAGTGAACACCATATATTTT. It codes for CASSLSPGAVNTIYF.

This clone showed up just a few times. V is TRBV27 and J is TRBJ1-2; D ambiguous. Germline-derived CDR1 and CDR2 are MNHEY and SMNVEV (reference sequence). The CDR3 is 15 residues long. Trimming took off 6 bases at V and 6 bases at J, with 20 bases between the two ends. In DNA, the CDR3 is TGTGCCAGCAGACGTACCGGGGTGGGCGAGGATGGCTACACCTTC. As protein: CASRRTGVGEDGYTF.

The chain carries TRBV5-1 and TRBJ1-1; no clear D. Germline CDR1 and CDR2: SGHRS and YFSETQ. Trimming shortened V by 4 bases and J by 2 bases, and 18 bases separated the two germline ends. The CDR3 covers 16 residues. Here the CDR3 reads CASSHYTVVGNTEAFF. The CDR3 DNA reads as TGCGCCAGCAGCCACTACACGGTTGTTGGAAACACTGAAGCTTTCTTT.

The V gene is TRBV5-6, the J gene TRBJ1-4; D is unresolved. Per the germline V gene, CDR1 is SGHDT and CDR2 is YYEEEE. The CDR3 loop spans 14 amino acids. V lost 1 base, J lost 8 bases, and 12 bases lay in between. Here the CDR3 DNA reads TGTGCCAGCAGCTTGAGTAGCAATGAAGAAAAACTGTTTTTT. Its translation is CASSLSSNEEKLFF.

CDR3 bases: TGTGCCAGCGGGACACGGAACACCGGGGAGCTGTTTTTT. It translates to CASGTRNTGELFF. V usage is TRBV11-3 and J usage is TRBJ2-2, with D maybe TRBD1 (6 bases). CDR1 is SGHNT and CDR2 is YENEEA in the germline V gene. The V and J ends lost 8 bases and 1 base respectively, with 8 bases between them. This CDR3 region has 13 residues.

The rearrangement joins TRBV19 to TRBJ2-1; TRBD2 aligns across 8 bases. Trimming took 0 bases from V and 10 from J; bases not matched to a gene: 14. CDR1 and CDR2 from the germline V gene are LNHDA and SQIVND (reference sequence). There are 17 residues in the CDR3. DNA of the CDR3: TGTGCCAGTAGTATAGAAGGCCTAGCGGGTACCCAAATCGAGCAGTTCTTC. This gives the protein CASSIEGLAGTQIEQFF.